The clone carrying this TCR beta chain was seen only a few times. The record originates from a study of T cells in Graves' hyperthyroidism and ophthalmopathy. Reasons for excluding patients were uncontrolled infection, other autoimmune disease, pregnancy or lactation. Diagnosing involved the use of clinical symptoms, serum thyroxine and TRAb, thyroid ultrasound and orbital computed tomography. The PBMCs were taken from less than 11 ml of fresh peripheral blood. Trimming cost V 2 bases and J 4 bases; bases outside gene matches: 6. The CDR3 contains 15 residues. CDR1 is MNHNS, CDR2 SASEGT, per germline. What was amplified from RNA transcripts were TCR beta CDR3 regions. When the TCR CDR3 underwent first-round RT-PCR, the HTBI primer set was used. TCRdb reprocessed the multiplex PCR reads with MiXCR, giving one entry per CDR3 protein. The data contain 500,000 to 650,000 distinct CDR3 sequences, 17% of them singletons.

This clonotype was obtained from a woman between 18 and 29 years old with Graves' ophthalmopathy. Source material: blood. The gene calls are TRBV6-1 and TRBJ2-3; 7 nucleotides agree with TRBD2. Here the CDR3 reads CASSESGRAADTQYF. For the CDR3, the DNA is TGTGCCAGCAGTGAAAGTGGGAGGGCCGCAGATACGCAGTATTTT.